This TCR beta chain was observed in a study of CD4 T cells in relation to SARS-CoV-2 and coronaviruses. Germline-derived CDR1 and CDR2 are LNHNV and YYDKDF (reference sequence). The CDR3 runs 23 residues. The junction had 23 bases not matched to a gene; V was cut back by 0 bases and J by 2 bases. Cryopreserved PBMCs were CD4-enriched, then split into naive and memory cells. Sequenced by immunoSEQ multiplex PCR; TCRdb stores in-frame clones only, minus some. The sample carries around 41,000 clones, about 80% recorded once. In this sample, this clone turned up a few times. Its cognate antigen is unknown.

The TCR sequence derives from an adult with COVID-19. This chain joins TRBV15 and TRBJ2-2, with TRBD1 identical over 8 bases. Sequenced: naive CD4+ T cells from PBMCs, cultured in vitro. Subset denoted: naive CD4+ T cells isolated by negative enrichment. CDR3 sequence reads: CATSRERTGLSNPYLTNTGELFF. CDR3 sequence (DNA): TGTGCCACCAGCAGAGAAAGGACAGGGCTGTCAAACCCCTACCTGACTAACACCGGGGAGCTGTTTTTT.